These 17 T cell receptor beta chains originate from one sample sequenced in a study of cytomegalovirus exposure and HLA in healthy donors (dated by TCRdb to 2016 to 2017). The library relied on the immunoSEQ multiplex PCR assay. A mixture of 60 forward primers for TCR Vbeta segments and 13 reverse primers for TCR Jbeta segments was used in the multiplex PCR. TCRdb limited this immuneACCESS table to in-frame rearrangements with V and J called. A share of clones is missing; checked studies link under half to unresolved V genes, and the rest is unexplained. The sample has about 120,000 clones on record, 60% to 85% of them singletons. 3% to 4% of the sample goes to the ten largest clones. The sequenced sample consisted of PBMCs. These receptors all stem from a woman aged 25 to 39 in good health and CMV-seropositive.

The chain has TRBV7-2 and TRBJ2-5, with 8 bases aligning to TRBD2. Germline loops: CDR1 SGHTA, CDR2 FQGNSA. The CDR3 length is 15 residues. J was trimmed by 7 bases and V by 5 bases; bases with no gene match: 12. The CDR3 sequence is CASSRTAAGAGTQYF. The CDR3 nucleotides are TGTGCCAGCAGCCGAACGGCAGCGGGGGCAGGGACCCAGTACTTC.

This chain links TRBV9 with TRBJ1-5; D is possibly TRBD1 (6 bases). Trimming took 3 bases from V and 5 from J, leaving 15 bases between them. Looked up from germline, CDR1 is SGDLS and CDR2 is YYNGEE. The CDR3 covers 15 residues. CDR3 sequence: CASSEGGGLYQPQHF. Here the CDR3 DNA reads TGTGCCAGCAGCGAAGGGGGGGGCCTTTATCAGCCCCAGCATTTT.

This chain connects TRBV7-3 to TRBJ2-3, with 9 bases that match TRBD1. The germline gives CDR1 SGHTA, CDR2 FQGTGA. This CDR3 is built from 14 residues. V was pared by 5 bases and J by 7 bases, with 7 bases of the junction left unmatched. CDR3 nucleotide sequence: TGTGCCAGCAGCAAACAGGGGGCAGGGAATACGCAGTATTTT. It encodes CASSKQGAGNTQYF.

J is TRBJ1-2 and V is TRBV13; D is unclear. CDR1 is PRHDT, CDR2 FYEKMQ, per germline (reference sequence). Trimming removed 5 bases from V and 4 bases from J, with 20 bases in between. This CDR3 region has 16 residues. In DNA form, the CDR3 reads TGTGCCAGCAGCCCGTATCACCCGACTCGGAGCTATGGCTACACCTTC. It yields the protein CASSPYHPTRSYGYTF.

This chain links TRBV28 with TRBJ1-2; TRBD1 matches at 12 bases. The V and J ends lost 5 bases and 5 bases, in that order; junction bases with no gene match: 6. In germline, CDR1 is MDHEN, CDR2 SYDVKM. This CDR3 has 15 amino acids. DNA for the CDR3: TGTGCCAGCAGTGTTCCGGGACAGGGGGCGTATGGCTACACCTTC. Translation: CASSVPGQGAYGYTF.

The rearrangement links TRBV5-1 to TRBJ2-6, with D perhaps matching TRBD1 (6 bases). The CDR3 covers 16 residues. Between the trimmed V and J ends, which lost 4 bases and 0 bases, there was a span of 11 bases. Germline V lookup: CDR1 SGHRS, CDR2 YFSETQ. For the CDR3, the DNA is TGCGCCAGCAGCGGGGGACACAGCTCTGGGGCCAACGTCCTGACTTTC. Amino acids: CASSGGHSSGANVLTF.

The CDR3 region is CASSLRGGSYNEQFF. The CDR3 nucleotides are TGTGCCAGCAGTTTACGCGGGGGCTCCTACAATGAGCAGTTCTTC. The V gene is TRBV27, the J gene TRBJ2-1; 7 bases are shared with TRBD2. This CDR3 region has 15 residues. With 2 bases clipped from V and 0 bases from J, the junction kept 1 base outside the gene matches. Per germline, CDR1 MNHEY and CDR2 SMNVEV (reference sequence).

The chain carries TRBV4-1 and TRBJ2-3, with D possibly TRBD1 on 5 matching bases. Germline loops: CDR1 MGHRA, CDR2 YSYEKL. The ends were cut back, 0 bases at V and 5 bases at J, with 9 bases in the middle. This CDR3 is built from 14 residues. As DNA, the CDR3 is TGCGCCAGCAGCCAAGAAGGGGAATTAGATACGCAGTATTTT. It codes for CASSQEGELDTQYF.

This clone was recorded once. The chain has TRBV4-2 and TRBJ2-1; 9 bases are shared with TRBD2. CDR1 and CDR2 from the germline V gene are LGHNA and YNFKEQ. Losses at the gene ends were 4 bases for V and 7 bases for J; bases not matched to a gene: 8. The CDR3 runs to 15 residues. The CDR3 here is CASSPRTSVGNEQFF. The CDR3 nucleotides read TGTGCCAGCAGCCCCCGGACTAGCGTTGGGAATGAGCAGTTCTTC.

This chain joins TRBV7-2 and TRBJ1-2; the D gene is possibly TRBD1 (6 bases). CDR1 and CDR2 (germline): SGHTA, FQGNSA. Trimming removed 5 bases at V and 7 bases at J, with 20 bases between. The CDR3 extends over 15 amino acids. CDR3 in amino acids: CASSVEPSGVTGYTF. The CDR3 DNA reads TGTGCCAGCAGCGTAGAACCGTCAGGGGTGACTGGCTACACCTTC.

The chain is built from TRBV5-8 and TRBJ1-4; 8 nucleotides align to TRBD1. Per the germline V gene, CDR1 is SGHTS and CDR2 is YDEGEE. CDR3 length: 17 residues. The trim removed 0 bases at V and 9 bases at J, leaving 13 bases unmatched. CDR3 amino acids: CASSLGQGPGISQKLFF. CDR3 sequence (DNA): TGTGCCAGCAGCTTGGGACAGGGGCCCGGGATTTCGCAAAAACTGTTTTTT.

The V gene is TRBV19, the J gene TRBJ2-3; TRBD2 matches 8 bases. V lost 4 bases, J lost 1 base, and 4 bases stayed unmatched. This CDR3 comprises 15 residues. Germline CDR1 and CDR2: LNHDA and SQIVND (reference sequence). This CDR3 is CASSTNSGGTDTQYF. The CDR3 bases are TGTGCCAGTAGTACCAATAGCGGGGGCACAGATACGCAGTATTTT.

This clone was detected a few times. The V call is TRBV5-5, the J call TRBJ1-1; 8 nucleotides line up with TRBD1. The germline CDR1 and CDR2 sequences are SGHKS and YYEKEE (reference sequence). The CDR3 extends over 13 amino acids. V trimming: 3 bases; J trimming: 4 bases; junction bases outside the gene matches: 2. The CDR3 nucleotides read TGTGCCAGCAGCTCTACAGGGGGCACTGAAGCTTTCTTT. Residues: CASSSTGGTEAFF.

This sequence joins TRBV7-2 and TRBJ2-1; 8 nucleotides match TRBD2. This CDR3 contains 16 residues. CDR1 and CDR2 (germline): SGHTA, FQGNSA. V dropped 6 bases and J dropped 4; count of bases not matched to a gene: 11. The DNA for the CDR3 is TGTGCCAGCAGTTCGCGATCGGGGGGGCTTTACAATGAGCAGTTCTTC. This encodes CASSSRSGGLYNEQFF.

This chain connects TRBV7-9 to TRBJ2-7, with 7 positions matching TRBD1. The CDR3 has 13 residues. CDR1 and CDR2 (germline): SEHNR, FQNEAQ (reference sequence). The V gene end was trimmed by 4 bases and the J gene end by 3 bases; junction bases not matched to a gene: 3. In DNA form, the CDR3 reads TGTGCCAGCAGCTGGGACAGCCACTACGAGCAGTACTTC. Translated, it gives CASSWDSHYEQYF.

The CDR3 region is CASSLTLAGAQETQYF. DNA for the CDR3: TGTGCCAGCAGCTTAACTCTAGCGGGGGCTCAAGAGACCCAGTACTTC. The chain has TRBV7-9 and TRBJ2-5, with 10 bases fitting TRBD2. The junction had 5 bases not matched to a gene; V was cut back by 2 bases and J by 2 bases. This CDR3 is 16 amino acids long. Germline-derived CDR1 and CDR2 are SEHNR and FQNEAQ (reference sequence).

The V call is TRBV10-1, the J call TRBJ1-2, with a weak D call TRBD1 (5 bases). The CDR3 has 15 residues. Looked up from germline, CDR1 is WNHNN and CDR2 is SYGVQD (reference sequence). Trimming took 5 bases from V and 4 from J, leaving 17 bases between them. The CDR3 spells CASSPPLTEAYGYTF. As DNA, the CDR3 is TGCGCCAGCAGTCCTCCATTGACAGAGGCCTATGGCTACACCTTC.